The source of this T cell receptor (beta chain) is a study of T cell repertoires in cytomegalovirus infection. Trimming took off 6 bases at V and 2 bases at J, with 8 bases between the two ends. The CDR3 loop spans 13 amino acids. The V gene's germline CDR1 is LNHDA and CDR2 SQIVND (reference sequence). TCRdb processed the reads anew with MiXCR; each CDR3 protein has one entry. The sample contains some 150,000 distinct CDR3 sequences, about 6.1% of which appear only once. This clonotype was sampled from a human donor in good health (CMV status not recorded). Some clones in this sample may be carry-over from other donors' samples. The sequenced sample was PBMCs. The genes are TRBV19 and TRBJ1-5; D is possibly TRBD1 (6 bases). CDR3 sequence (DNA): TGTGCCAGTAGGGGGGCGGGCAATCAGCCCCAGCATTTT. Residues: CASRGAGNQPQHF.